This TCR beta chain was identified during a study of shared T cell receptors in the human thymus listed by TCRdb under 2021. With regard to the full study: The study examined how the human thymus generates shared, self-reactive T-cell receptor alpha chains.

Of note for this clone: What this receptor recognizes is not known. No qualities accompany the bases; no much larger clone lies one base away.

Libraries came from the immunoSEQ multiplex PCR assay. This immuneACCESS table, as held by TCRdb, lists in-frame sequences with V and J called but not all clones. Of the missing ones, under half trace to an unresolved V gene in checked studies; the others have no known cause. The sample contains more than 550,000 clones, 80% to 90% of them found a single time. The top ten clonotypes cover 0.0095% to 0.013% of the sample. CDR1 and CDR2 (SNHLY, FYNNEI) derive from the germline V gene. V is cut by 1 base and J by 0 bases, and the space between the germline ends is 10 bases. The CDR3 covers 16 residues, taking in both the cysteine and the phenylalanine. The DNA shown is the 48-base CDR3, in frame from base 1. The same specimen was also included in a second study, on human thymus T cells. According to the second study: In Finland, the donors were immunologically healthy infants who were having open corrective cardiac surgery for congenital heart defects. Thymus tissue was obtained as surgical resects removed during corrective cardiac surgery. Both the thymic and the peripheral blood repertoires appeared to show biased V and J gene segment usage. Highly overlapping thymic TCR repertoires among unrelated individuals were reported in the related research. The study described the TCR alpha and beta repertoires in under ten infant thymus samples and four matching peripheral blood samples. Donor ages ranged from roughly 7 to 244 days, and the cohort comprised six or seven male and a couple of female infants. Thymocytes were freed from the tissue by mechanical means and kept at -70 degrees C as pellets of roughly 9-34 million cells. A QIAsymphony instrument was used to extract genomic DNA from frozen cell pellets. TCRB and TCRAD loci were amplified from a standardized quantity of quality-controlled genomic DNA using the immunoSEQ multiplex PCR assay. Amplicons spanned the V(D)J region at a length sufficient to cover the CDR3 and identify V and J genes. The amplicons were sequenced on an Illumina platform via the commercial immunoSEQ service. Primer bias and sequencing errors were corrected using previously described methods, and TCRAD and TCRB definitions followed the IMGT database. Analysis of the repertoires was done with immunoSEQ Analyzer 3.0 and VDJTools and included basic statistics, V/J segment usage, diversity estimates, rarefaction and pairwise overlap. To estimate diversity, the Chao1, ChaoE, Efron-Thisted, Shannon and inverse Simpson indices were applied, and diversity was also estimated on datasets down-sampled to the smallest sample. For repertoire overlap, CDR3 nucleotide sequence, V gene and J gene had to match strictly, and clustering was done by Jaccard-based multidimensional scaling. Thymus samples yielded on average about 810,000 unique TCRB clonotypes, compared with 75,000 to 85,000 from blood samples.

What was sequenced was thymocytes. This TCR came from a girl in the first two years of life with a congenital heart defect. Donor details come from another sample of the same person, matched by shared clones. The rearranged chain carries TRBV2 and TRBJ1-3, and perhaps TRBD1 as D gene, on 6 matching bases. The sequence in DNA is TGTGCCAGCAGTGAAGGACAGGCGGACTCTGGAAACACCATATATTTT. This gives the protein CASSEGQADSGNTIYF.